This T cell receptor beta chain was identified during a study of blood T cells in healthy people across ages. The ends were cut back, 3 bases at V and 7 bases at J, with 13 bases in the middle. The CDR3 is 15 amino acids. The germline V gene has CDR1 SNHLY and CDR2 FYNNEI. This clonotype was picked up a small number of times. Its antigen is unknown. Together with a sample-barcoded 5' primer, a J-beta primer mix was included in a second PCR lasting about 7 to 11 cycles. The study obtained at least 2.5 million CDR3-containing paired-end reads from every sample. MiXCR, run by TCRdb on the 5' RACE reads, gives a single entry per CDR3 protein. The table records roughly 1.5 million distinct CDR3 sequences, 42% of them present only once. Donors each provided ten milliliters of peripheral blood. General observations from the study: Expanded clonotype shifts may have been confounded, as the donors had an unknown CMV status. Age showed a roughly linear inverse relationship with TCR beta diversity per million T cells.

The receptor comes from a woman between 18 and 30 years old in good health. Specimen: blood. This chain uses TRBV2 with TRBJ1-6; TRBD1 is a possible D gene (5 bases). The CDR3 DNA is TGTGCCAGCAGTGAGACGGCCGGGGGGAATTCACCCCTCCACTTT. This gives the protein CASSETAGGNSPLHF.